Below are 2 T cell receptor beta chains sequenced from a single sample in a study of T cell responses to AZD1222 COVID-19 vaccine. Repertoires were generated with immunoSEQ multiplex PCR, while TCRdb's copy carries only in-frame clones and drops some. The repertoire consists of some 94,000 clones, with about 92% occurring once and the leading ten covering 9.5% to 15%. Sequenced material: peripheral blood, taken on day 0 of AZD1222 vaccination. The receptors stem from an adult in good health.

The rearrangement joins TRBV5-1 to TRBJ2-5; tentative D call: TRBD1 (5 bases). The CDR3 extends over 16 amino acids. CDR1 is SGHRS, CDR2 YFSETQ, per germline. Trimming removed 0 bases at V and 5 bases at J, with 17 bases between. This CDR3 reads CASSLGPQRGGETQYF. The CDR3, as DNA: TGCGCCAGCAGCTTGGGTCCACAAAGGGGTGGGGAGACCCAGTACTTC.

The rearrangement joins TRBV7-8 to TRBJ2-7; TRBD2 matches 7 bases. Germline CDR1 reads SGHVS; CDR2 reads FQNEAQ. The CDR3 is made up of 14 amino acids. The J segment lost 9 bases and the V segment lost 1 base, leaving 9 bases of the junction unmatched. In nucleotides, the CDR3 is TGTGCCAGCAGCTTAGATCTAGCGGTCGTCGGGCAGTACTTC. Its translation: CASSLDLAVVGQYF.